The present T cell receptor (beta chain) was sequenced within a study of T cell responses to AZD1222 COVID-19 vaccine. Whole-study findings and limits: Most donors were white British and more were female, and clonal diversity was possibly underestimated.

For this clone: The target antigen is unknown.

Profiling relied on immunoSEQ multiplex PCR, and the TCRdb table lists in-frame clones only, not all of them. This table holds about 160,000 clones, approximately 87% found once. Germline V lookup: CDR1 GTSNPN, CDR2 SVGIG (reference sequence). This CDR3 contains 13 residues. With 2 bases removed from V and 5 bases from J, the gap between germline ends came to 10 bases. The receptor comes from an adult who received the AZD1222 COVID-19 vaccine. The source was peripheral blood, collected 28 days after the second AZD1222 dose. The chain carries TRBV30 and TRBJ1-5; D gene ambiguous. The DNA of the CDR3 is TGTGCCTGGAGTCCGGGAGGACATCAGCCCCAGCATTTT. Translation: CAWSPGGHQPQHF.